The sequence of this T cell receptor beta chain was determined in a study of early T cells in non-severe SARS-CoV-2 infection. Trimming took off 2 bases at V and 8 bases at J, with 10 bases between the two ends. Germline V CDR1 and CDR2: MNHEY, SVGAGI. The CDR3 runs to 13 residues. Each CDR3 protein is one row after TCRdb ran MiXCR on the 5' RACE reads. The repertoire holds roughly 110,000 distinct CDR3 sequences, more than 9.5% seen once, with more than 6.5% in the top ten. The chain employs TRBV6-5 and TRBJ2-1; D remains ambiguous. This TCR derives from an adult who was a healthcare worker with PCR-confirmed SARS-CoV-2 infection or an uninfected control (not recorded which). Sequencing input: whole blood. The CDR3: CASSYGVTDEQFF. CDR3 DNA: TGTGCCAGCAGTTACGGAGTTACGGATGAGCAGTTCTTC.